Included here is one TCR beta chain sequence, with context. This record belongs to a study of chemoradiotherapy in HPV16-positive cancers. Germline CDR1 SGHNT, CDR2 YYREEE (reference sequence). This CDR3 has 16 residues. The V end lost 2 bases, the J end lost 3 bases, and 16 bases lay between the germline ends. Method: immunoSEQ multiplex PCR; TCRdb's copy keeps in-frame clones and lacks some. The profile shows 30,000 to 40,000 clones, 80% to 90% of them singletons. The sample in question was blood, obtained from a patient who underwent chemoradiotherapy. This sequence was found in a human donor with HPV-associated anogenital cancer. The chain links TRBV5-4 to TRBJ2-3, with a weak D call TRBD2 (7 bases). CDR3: CASSLPGGPPTDTQYF. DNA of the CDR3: TGTGCCAGCAGCTTACCCGGGGGGCCCCCTACAGATACGCAGTATTTT.